The 17 T cell receptor beta chains listed next were all sequenced from one sample in a study of T-cell memory formation after mild COVID-19. TCRdb redid the calling of the 5' RACE reads with MiXCR, one entry per CDR3 protein. The repertoire includes roughly 450,000 distinct CDR3 sequences, 15% to 20% of them detected once, and approximately 13% sits in the top ten. Sequencing used PBMCs or a T cell subset sorted from them (not recorded which). The source of these receptors is an adult woman who had mild COVID-19 (a few samples of this study predate the infection). Cell type and time point are not known.

In its sample, this clonotype was seen a few times. The genes are TRBV20-1 and TRBJ2-3; no reliable D call. Germline lookup yields CDR1 DFQATT and CDR2 SNEGSKA (reference sequence). The ends were cut back, 1 base at V and 0 bases at J, with 11 bases in the middle. The CDR3 has 15 amino acids. In DNA form, the CDR3 reads TGCAGTGCTAGAGTCGGCTACCACAGCACAGATACGCAGTATTTT. This gives the protein CSARVGYHSTDTQYF.

This chain joins TRBV2 and TRBJ2-7, with D possibly being TRBD1 (5 bases). Trimming shortened V by 8 bases and J by 7 bases, and 15 bases separated the two germline ends. Germline V CDR1 and CDR2: SNHLY, FYNNEI. This CDR3 has 12 residues. The CDR3 reads CASSQAFGEQYF. CDR3 bases: TGTGCCAGCTCACAGGCGTTTGGGGAGCAGTACTTC.

Worth noting for this clonotype: One base away lies a much larger clone, so this may be a sequencing read error. The V gene is TRBV5-1, the J gene TRBJ2-1; 11 bases line up with TRBD2. Looked up from germline, CDR1 is SGHRS and CDR2 is YFSETQ. The CDR3 runs 15 residues. Unmatched junction bases numbered 2, after V lost 0 bases and J lost 6 bases. The CDR3 here is CASSLETSGVNEQFF. CDR3 nucleotide sequence: TGCGCCAGCAGCTTGGAGACTAGCGGGGTCAATGAGCAGTTCTTC.

This clonotype was counted only a few times. The rearrangement links TRBV5-4 to TRBJ2-2; 11 bases are a match to TRBD1. The CDR3 extends over 16 amino acids. Germline loops: CDR1 SGHNT, CDR2 YYREEE (reference sequence). The ends lost 3 bases at V and 7 bases at J; junction bases unmatched: 8. CDR3 sequence: CASSSGQGGNSGELFF. CDR3 bases: TGTGCCAGCAGCTCGGGACAGGGGGGAAATAGCGGGGAGCTGTTTTTT.

The chain carries TRBV20-1 and TRBJ1-1; 8 positions agree with TRBD1. The CDR3 totals 15 residues. Per the germline V gene, CDR1 is DFQATT and CDR2 is SNEGSKA (reference sequence). The ends lost 5 bases at V and 2 bases at J; junction bases unmatched: 10. As DNA, the CDR3 is TGCAGTGCTCCCCGGCAGGGGGCCATAAACACTGAAGCTTTCTTT. Protein sequence: CSAPRQGAINTEAFF.

The chain recombines TRBV2 with TRBJ2-1; a weak D match, TRBD2 (6 bases). Germline values: CDR1 SNHLY, CDR2 FYNNEI. This CDR3 comprises 13 residues. V lost 0 bases and J 9 bases, leaving 9 bases between the germline ends. CDR3 bases: TGTGCCAGCAGTGAAGCGGGACTGAGTGAGCAGTTCTTC. Translation: CASSEAGLSEQFF.

In this sample, this clonotype turned up a few times. The rearrangement uses TRBV20-1 and TRBJ2-7; TRBD2 matches at 10 bases. Trimming removed 3 bases from V and 7 bases from J; junction bases left unmatched: 18. Germline assignment: CDR1 DFQATT and CDR2 SNEGSKA (reference sequence). This CDR3 contains 17 residues. The CDR3 spells CSASPTSSGGLRREQYF. CDR3 nucleotide sequence: TGCAGTGCTAGCCCCACTTCTAGCGGGGGCCTAAGGAGGGAGCAGTACTTC.

This clonotype has a handful of counts. The J gene is TRBJ2-7, the V gene TRBV5-1; 8 bases line up with TRBD2. This CDR3 has 14 amino acids. Per germline, CDR1 SGHRS and CDR2 YFSETQ. The V gene end was trimmed by 3 bases and the J gene end by 3 bases; junction bases not matched to a gene: 5. The CDR3 nucleotides are TGCGCCAGCAGCTCCGGACTAGCAGTCTACGAGCAGTACTTC. This translates into CASSSGLAVYEQYF.

The chain has TRBV18 and TRBJ2-7; 9 bases align to TRBD1. V lost 3 bases and J lost 3; bases outside the gene matches: 9. This CDR3 contains 16 residues. Per germline, CDR1 KGHSH and CDR2 LQKENI. The CDR3 loop is CASSPSPGQGIYEQYF. The CDR3 nucleotides read TGTGCCAGCTCACCCTCGCCGGGACAGGGCATCTACGAGCAGTACTTC.

The chain has TRBV29-1 and TRBJ2-3; TRBD1 is a possible D gene (6 bases). The CDR3 runs to 13 residues. Trimming removed 6 bases from V and 5 bases from J, with 15 bases in between. Germline values: CDR1 SQVTM, CDR2 ANQGSEA. The CDR3 nucleotides read TGCAGCGTGAGGGGCACAGGGTTAGATACGCAGTATTTT. It yields the protein CSVRGTGLDTQYF.

This clonotype showed up just a few times. The CDR3 region is CATSRKTGGVGETQYF. The DNA of the CDR3 is TGTGCCACCAGCAGGAAGACAGGGGGTGTTGGAGAGACCCAGTACTTC. The chain has TRBV15 and TRBJ2-5; 9 bases match TRBD1. The CDR3 sequence is 16 residues long. With 3 bases clipped from V and 4 bases from J, the junction kept 9 bases outside the gene matches. Germline values: CDR1 LNHNV, CDR2 YYDKDF (reference sequence).

This clonotype was seen more than once but under ten times. V is TRBV20-1 and J is TRBJ1-2, with TRBD1 matching 12 bases. CDR3 length: 14 residues. The V and J ends lost 2 bases and 8 bases, in that order; junction bases with no gene match: 6. Germline V gene lookup returns CDR1 DFQATT and CDR2 SNEGSKA (reference sequence). Written as DNA, the CDR3 is TGCAGTGCTAGATTCGCCGGGACAGGGGGCGGCTACACCTTC. Translating it yields CSARFAGTGGGYTF.

This clonotype has ten or more counts. This chain connects TRBV15 to TRBJ1-5; D possibly corresponds to TRBD1 (5 bases). The CDR3 is 14 residues long. Trimming took off 5 bases at V and 7 bases at J, with 15 bases between the two ends. CDR1 LNHNV and CDR2 YYDKDF come from the germline V gene (reference sequence). CDR3 sequence: CATSGQGSRQPQHF. CDR3 DNA: TGTGCCACCAGCGGTCAGGGTTCTAGGCAGCCCCAGCATTTT.

The rearrangement links TRBV27 to TRBJ2-1; 9 bases fit TRBD1. CDR3 length equals 15 residues. V gave up 3 bases and J gave up 6 bases; unmatched junction bases: 6. The germline CDR1 and CDR2 sequences are MNHEY and SMNVEV (reference sequence). CDR3 sequence (DNA): TGTGCCAGCAGTTTCCGACAGGGGGTAGGCAATGAGCAGTTCTTC. It is translated as CASSFRQGVGNEQFF.

The CDR3 loop is CASSYAGAGEIEQYF. The CDR3 DNA follows: TGTGCCAGCAGTTATGCAGGGGCAGGGGAAATCGAGCAGTACTTC. This chain joins TRBV6-6 and TRBJ2-7, with D maybe TRBD1 (6 bases). Germline V gene lookup returns CDR1 MNHNY and CDR2 SVGAGI (reference sequence). V gave up 3 bases and J gave up 6 bases, with 18 bases separating them. This CDR3 has 15 residues.

The chain couples TRBV2 to TRBJ1-5, with 9 bases identical to TRBD1. This CDR3 has 15 residues. After removal of 6 bases from V and 2 bases from J, the junction contained 5 bases not matched to a gene. The V gene's germline CDR1 is SNHLY and CDR2 FYNNEI. CDR3 in amino acids: CASSGDRGGNQPQHF. CDR3 coding DNA: TGTGCCAGCAGCGGCGACAGGGGGGGCAATCAGCCCCAGCATTTT. The full variable domain, completed using reference TRBV2 and TRBJ1-5, is EPEVTQTPSHQVTQMGQEVILRCVPISNHLYFYWYRQILGQKVEFLVSFYNNEISEKSEIFDDQFSVERPDGSNFTLKIRSTKLEDSAMYFCASSGDRGGNQPQHFGDGTRLSIL.

This clonotype was observed many times. CDR3 amino acids: CASSLAWEQYF. DNA for the CDR3: TGTGCCAGCAGCTTAGCGTGGGAGCAGTACTTC. The rearrangement links TRBV7-2 to TRBJ2-7; D is uncertain. The CDR3 is 11 residues long. The V and J ends lost 0 bases and 7 bases respectively, with 4 bases between them. Looked up from germline, CDR1 is SGHTA and CDR2 is FQGNSA.